This T cell receptor (beta chain) was captured by sequencing in a study of early T cells in non-severe SARS-CoV-2 infection. Across the whole study: With bulk RNA from unsorted whole blood as input, sequencing yielded unpaired chains. Whole-study results and caveats: Matching with VDJdb favored anti-spike CD8 responses (missing private and CD4 specificities).

From germline, CDR1 is DFQATT and CDR2 SNEGSKA (reference sequence). There are 14 residues in the CDR3. The V and J ends lost 3 bases and 5 bases respectively, with 13 bases between them. Individually, cDNA molecules had unique molecular identifiers attached to them. MiXCR, run by TCRdb on the 5' RACE reads, gives a single entry per CDR3 protein. The sample lists about 61,000 distinct CDR3 sequences, 11% occurring once. This clonotype has only a few counts. Antigen: not known. The chain uses TRBV20-1 and TRBJ1-4, with D perhaps matching TRBD1 (5 bases). Sequenced sample: whole blood. The clonotype was recovered from an adult who was a healthcare worker with PCR-confirmed SARS-CoV-2 infection or an uninfected control (not recorded which). CDR3 loop: CSASRGSKNEKLFF. In DNA form, the CDR3 reads TGCAGTGCTAGCCGGGGCAGCAAGAATGAAAAACTGTTTTTT.